Below, one T cell receptor beta chain is given with its context. This clone was seen only a few times. There is no known antigen for this receptor. The record has no base qualities; no much larger clone is one base away. The germline V gene (reference sequence) sets CDR1 to WNHNN and CDR2 to SYGVQD. Taken from cysteine to phenylalanine, the CDR3 has 13 residues. The entry retains the CDR3 DNA only, 39 bases that are in frame from base 1. V sheds 0 bases and J sheds 8 bases, leaving 5 bases between their ends. The data belong to a study of OX40 agonist ivuxolimab in advanced cancers. Study-wide context: The costimulatory receptor OX40 (CD134) was targeted by ivuxolimab, a fully human IgG2 agonistic monoclonal antibody. The paper describes the monotherapy dose-escalation part (N ≈ 52 patients) of the phase I trial of ivuxolimab. Peripheral TCRbeta sequencing aimed to test whether ivuxolimab altered TCR sequence diversity and caused clonal T-cell expansion. A male proportion of roughly 80% and a mean age of approximately 62 years, ranging from about 23 to 90, were recorded for the dose-escalation cohort. Intravenous ivuxolimab was administered to patients every 2 weeks at six dose levels: 0.01, 0.1, 0.3, 1.5, 3 and 10 mg/kg. Partial responses were achieved by three dose-escalation patients, of whom one had hepatocellular carcinoma and two had cutaneous melanoma. Among the 52 dose-escalation patients, around 19 had hepatocellular carcinoma, some 15 melanoma, 9 renal cell carcinoma and 9 head and neck cancer. Patients were allowed to have had prior anti-PD-1, anti-PD-L1 or anti-CTLA-4 therapy, and approximately 37% of the dose-escalation patients had been treated with checkpoint inhibitors.

Genomic DNA was extracted from sorted cells for sequencing of the TCRbeta CDR3 region. The immunoSEQ Assay was used for sequencing of TCRbeta CDR3 regions. Drawn from immuneACCESS, this table holds only the in-frame rearrangements with V and J called that TCRdb kept. Clones are partly lost; checked studies trace under half to an unresolved V gene and leave the rest unexplained. This sample has about 53,000 clones in its table, and roughly three quarters of those were observed once. About 1% of the sample is taken by the ten largest. Patients with a history of autoimmune disease or receiving systemic immunosuppression were excluded from the trial. Peripheral blood for TCR sequencing was collected from all dose cohorts at baseline, on cycle 4 day 1, and on cycle 7 day 1. The samples were taken from a phase I, first-in-human, multicenter, open-label dose-escalation trial of ivuxolimab. The trial enrolled adults with locally advanced or metastatic head and neck squamous cell, hepatocellular, melanoma or renal cell carcinoma. Before TCR sequencing, CD4+ T cells and CD8+ T cells were sorted from peripheral blood as separate populations.

Points the paper makes about the study in general: After ivuxolimab, expanded clones were on average more numerous among CD8+ T cells than among CD4+ T cells. The antigen specificity of the clonally expanded peripheral T cells was not determined. At doses of 0.1 to 3.0 mg/kg, clonal expansion of both CD4+ and CD8+ T cells in blood was seen between baseline and week 6. Low levels of normalized T-cell clonal expansion were also seen in some nonresponding patients. In the 0.1-3.0 mg/kg groups, partial responders had among the lowest normalized peripheral clonal expansion, particularly in CD8+ T cells.

The material was CD4+ or CD8+ T cells sorted from blood, obtained in a trial of the OX40 agonist ivuxolimab. This receptor chain uses TRBV10-1 and TRBJ1-6; confidence is insufficient to name the D gene. The sequence was collected from an adult with an advanced solid tumor such as melanoma, head and neck, liver or kidney cancer. The sequence in DNA is TGCGCCAGCAGTGAGTCCGAGGATTCACCCCTCCACTTT. Its protein product is CASSESEDSPLHF.